This T cell receptor (beta chain) was captured in a study of shared clonotypes between healthy human individuals. CDR1 and CDR2 from the germline V gene are MNHNY and SVGAGI (reference sequence). The CDR3 is made up of 16 amino acids. Deletions cut 0 bases from V and 1 base from J, with 12 bases between. A remark on this clone: The target antigen is unknown.

Study-wide findings and caveats: Donors were few, which limited the genetic and exposure-history diversity represented.

The table came from immunoSEQ multiplex PCR; TCRdb's copy has only in-frame clones and leaves some out. The sample consists of fewer than 3 million clones, around 93% of them appearing once. The rearrangement joins TRBV6-6 to TRBJ1-2, with D maybe TRBD1 (5 bases). Sequencing was carried out using naive CD4+ T cells from PBMCs. Regarding subset: CD45RA+ positively selected. The source of this sequence is a man aged 18 to 30 in good health. Some clones in this sample may be carry-over from other donors' samples. DNA of the CDR3: TGTGCCAGCAGTTACTCCTTAATGACAGATAACTATGGCTACACCTTC. This sequence encodes CASSYSLMTDNYGYTF.